This T cell receptor beta chain was found in a study of cytomegalovirus exposure and HLA in healthy donors. CDR1 is SGHRS and CDR2 is YFSETQ in the germline V gene. This CDR3 has 17 amino acids. The V gene end was trimmed by 0 bases and the J gene end by 2 bases; junction bases not matched to a gene: 6. Data came from immunoSEQ multiplex PCR; TCRdb stores just in-frame clones and leaves some out. The top ten clones hold under 0.85% of a sample with about 340,000 clones, 80% to 90% of them seen once. The V call is TRBV5-1, the J call TRBJ2-1; 9 positions match TRBD2. This TCR derives from a woman between 18 and 29 years old in good health and CMV-seronegative. The material sequenced was PBMCs. Here the CDR3 DNA reads TGCGCCAGCAGCTTGGGATTTCTAGCGGGGACCTACAATGAGCAGTTCTTC. It translates to CASSLGFLAGTYNEQFF.